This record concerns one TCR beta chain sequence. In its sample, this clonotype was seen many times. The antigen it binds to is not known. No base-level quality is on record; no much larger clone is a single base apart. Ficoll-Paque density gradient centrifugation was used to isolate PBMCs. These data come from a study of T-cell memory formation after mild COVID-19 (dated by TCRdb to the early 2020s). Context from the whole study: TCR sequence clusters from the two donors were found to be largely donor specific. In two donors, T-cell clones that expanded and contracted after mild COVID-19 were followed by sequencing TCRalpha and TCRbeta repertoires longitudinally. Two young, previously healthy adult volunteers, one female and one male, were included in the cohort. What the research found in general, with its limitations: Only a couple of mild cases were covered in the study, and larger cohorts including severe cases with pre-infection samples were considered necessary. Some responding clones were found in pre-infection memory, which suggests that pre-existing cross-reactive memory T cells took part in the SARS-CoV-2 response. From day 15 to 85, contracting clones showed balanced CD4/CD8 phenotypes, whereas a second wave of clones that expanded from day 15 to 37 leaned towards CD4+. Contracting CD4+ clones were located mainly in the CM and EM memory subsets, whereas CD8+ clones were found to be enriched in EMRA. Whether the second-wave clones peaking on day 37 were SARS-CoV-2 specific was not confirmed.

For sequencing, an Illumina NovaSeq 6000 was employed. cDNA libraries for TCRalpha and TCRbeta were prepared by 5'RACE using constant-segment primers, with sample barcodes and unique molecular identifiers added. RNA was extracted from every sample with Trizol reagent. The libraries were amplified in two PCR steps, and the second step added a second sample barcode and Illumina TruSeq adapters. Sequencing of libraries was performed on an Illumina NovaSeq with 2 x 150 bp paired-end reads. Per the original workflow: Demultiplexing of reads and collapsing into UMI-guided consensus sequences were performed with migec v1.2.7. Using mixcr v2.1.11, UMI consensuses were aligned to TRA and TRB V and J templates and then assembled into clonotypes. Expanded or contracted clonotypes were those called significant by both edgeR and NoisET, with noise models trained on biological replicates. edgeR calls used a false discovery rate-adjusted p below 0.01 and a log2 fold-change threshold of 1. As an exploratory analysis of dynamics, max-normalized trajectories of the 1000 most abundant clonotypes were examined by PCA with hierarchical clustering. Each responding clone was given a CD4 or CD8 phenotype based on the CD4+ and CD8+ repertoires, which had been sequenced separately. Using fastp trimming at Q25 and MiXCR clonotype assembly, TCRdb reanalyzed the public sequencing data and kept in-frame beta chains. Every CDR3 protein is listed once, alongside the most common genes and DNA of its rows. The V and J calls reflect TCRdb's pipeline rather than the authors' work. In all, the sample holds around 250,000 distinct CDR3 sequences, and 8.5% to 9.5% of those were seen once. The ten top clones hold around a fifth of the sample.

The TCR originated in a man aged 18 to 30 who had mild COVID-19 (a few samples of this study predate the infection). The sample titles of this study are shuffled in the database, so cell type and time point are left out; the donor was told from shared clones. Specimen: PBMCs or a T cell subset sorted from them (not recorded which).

CDR3 sequence: CASSLDRVDTGELFF. The nucleotide sequence reads as follows: TGCGCCAGCAGCTTGGACAGGGTCGACACCGGGGAGCTGTTTTTT. The sequence is built from TRBV5-1 and TRBJ2-2; TRBD1 could be the D gene, as 6 bases match. Via the germline V gene, CDR1 is SGHRS and CDR2 YFSETQ. V sheds 0 bases and J sheds 3 bases, leaving 9 bases between their ends. Spanning cysteine to phenylalanine, the CDR3 consists of 15 amino acids. The only DNA kept is the CDR3, 45 bases in frame from the first base. With all but the CDR3 taken from the reference TRBV5-1 and TRBJ2-2 genes, the full variable domain is: KAGVTQTPRYLIKTRGQQVTLSCSPISGHRSVSWYQQTPGQGLQFLFEYFSETQRNKGNFPGRFSGRQFSNSRSEMNVSTLELGDSALYLCASSLDRVDTGELFFGEGSRLTVL.